The 5 T cell receptor beta chains below all came from one sample that was sequenced in a study of blood T cell repertoires in COVID-19. Assay: immunoSEQ multiplex PCR; the TCRdb copy retains only in-frame clones and omits some. The sample has approximately 7,800 clones; roughly 83% are singletons. Sequencing was performed on peripheral blood. These receptors were taken from a woman in her fifties or sixties with active COVID-19.

This rearrangement joins TRBV5-4 to TRBJ2-7; TRBD1 matches 12 bases. Germline V gene lookup returns CDR1 SGHNT and CDR2 YYREEE (reference sequence). Losses at the gene ends were 3 bases for V and 7 bases for J; bases not matched to a gene: 8. The CDR3 has 15 residues. The CDR3 sequence is CASSSGDRGRLEQYF. The DNA for the CDR3 is TGTGCCAGCAGCTCCGGGGACAGGGGGCGCTTAGAGCAGTACTTC.

The J gene is TRBJ2-3, the V gene TRBV7-2; 8 bases match TRBD2. The junction had 6 bases not matched to a gene; V was cut back by 2 bases and J by 5 bases. The CDR3 totals 15 residues. Looked up from germline, CDR1 is SGHTA and CDR2 is FQGNSA. The CDR3 DNA follows: TGTGCCAGCAGCTTATCGGGCCGGGGGGGAGATACGCAGTATTTT. Protein sequence: CASSLSGRGGDTQYF.

This chain joins TRBV4-3 and TRBJ2-3, with D unclear. V shed 0 bases and J shed 0 bases, with 16 bases lying between them. The CDR3 is made up of 18 amino acids. Germline lookup yields CDR1 LGHNA and CDR2 YSLEER. The CDR3 protein is CASSQDPQIASSTDTQYF. DNA for the CDR3: TGCGCCAGCAGCCAAGACCCTCAGATCGCCTCAAGCACAGATACGCAGTATTTT.

The V call is TRBV7-2, the J call TRBJ1-2, with D perhaps TRBD1 (6 bases). This CDR3 has 17 residues. V gave up 0 bases and J gave up 0 bases, with 14 bases separating them. Germline V gene data show CDR1 as SGHTA and CDR2 as FQGNSA. In nucleotides, the CDR3 is TGTGCCAGCAGCTTAGCCGTCGGGGGGCACGCTAACTATGGCTACACCTTC. Encoded protein: CASSLAVGGHANYGYTF. Full variable domain (outside the CDR3, taken from reference TRBV7-2 and TRBJ1-2): GAGVSQSPSNKVTEKGKDVELRCDPISGHTALYWYRQSLGQGLEFLIYFQGNSAPDKSGLPSDRFSAERTGGSVSTLTIQRTQQEDSAVYLCASSLAVGGHANYGYTFGSGTRLTVV.

CDR3 nucleotide sequence: TGTGCCGGCGGGACAGAGACAGGGGGCTACACCTTC. This encodes CAGGTETGGYTF. This chain connects TRBV6-5 to TRBJ1-2, with 7 positions matching TRBD1. This CDR3 has 12 amino acids. The germline gives CDR1 MNHEY, CDR2 SVGAGI. The ends lost 11 bases at V and 8 bases at J; junction bases unmatched: 11.